These 13 T cell receptor beta chains came from one sample sequenced in a study of blood T cell repertoires in COVID-19. Repertoires were generated with immunoSEQ multiplex PCR, while TCRdb's copy carries only in-frame clones and drops some. Of roughly 230,000 clones in the sample, approximately 83% were seen once. Sequencing was done on a sample of PBMCs or T cells enriched from blood (not recorded which). These receptors were taken from a woman in her fifties or sixties who had recovered from COVID-19.

V and J are TRBV5-4 and TRBJ2-1, with 8 positions matching TRBD1. Losses at the gene ends were 0 bases for V and 6 bases for J; bases not matched to a gene: 5. The CDR3 is 15 amino acids. The germline V gene encodes CDR1 SGHNT and CDR2 YYREEE (reference sequence). The CDR3 is CASSLGTGSFNEQFF. CDR3 DNA sequence: TGTGCCAGCAGCTTGGGGACAGGGAGTTTCAATGAGCAGTTCTTC.

This clone was seen ten or more times. This chain links TRBV28 with TRBJ2-7, with a weak D call TRBD2 (6 bases). This CDR3 region has 12 residues. Germline CDR1 MDHEN, CDR2 SYDVKM. V was shortened by 4 bases and J by 9 bases, with 13 bases between the two germline ends. This CDR3 reads CASSSRREGQYF. The CDR3 region has the DNA TGTGCCAGCAGTTCTCGGAGGGAAGGGCAGTACTTC.

This clone turned up a few times. The V call is TRBV10-2, the J call TRBJ1-2; D perhaps matches TRBD1 (5 bases). The germline V and J ends were trimmed by 3 bases and 4 bases, with 12 bases remaining between them. The CDR3 covers 14 residues. Germline loops: CDR1 WSHSY, CDR2 SAAADI. In DNA, the CDR3 is TGCGCCAGCAGTGATACGGGGGGAAGCTATGGCTACACCTTC. Translation gives CASSDTGGSYGYTF.

This clone occurred once. The chain links TRBV5-6 to TRBJ2-3, with no clear D. Trimming shortened V by 0 bases and J by 2 bases, and 7 bases separated the two germline ends. The CDR3 is made up of 14 amino acids. CDR1 SGHDT and CDR2 YYEEEE come from the germline V gene. CDR3 DNA sequence: TGTGCCAGCAGCTTGGTGCTATTCACAGATACGCAGTATTTT. Amino acids: CASSLVLFTDTQYF.

The chain joins TRBV27 to TRBJ1-4; D might be TRBD1 (5 bases). The CDR3 has 14 amino acids. The ends were cut back, 6 bases at V and 4 bases at J, with 12 bases in the middle. Germline V gives CDR1 MNHEY, CDR2 SMNVEV (reference sequence). Written as DNA, the CDR3 is TGTGCCAGCAGCCCAGGGCGGCGTAATGAAAAACTGTTTTTT. Translated, it gives CASSPGRRNEKLFF.

The V call is TRBV9, the J call TRBJ2-3; D may be TRBD2 (8 bases). The CDR3 contains 18 residues. Trimming cost V 0 bases and J 4 bases, with 21 bases left between them. The germline CDR1 and CDR2 sequences are SGDLS and YYNGEE. CDR3 DNA: TGTGCCAGCAGCGTAGGCTCTTTGACAGGGACTAGAGCAGATACGCAGTATTTT. Amino acids: CASSVGSLTGTRADTQYF.

Points on this clone: Other nucleotide sequences in the sample specify the same CDR3. The V gene is TRBV7-6, the J gene TRBJ2-1, with D possibly matching TRBD1 (6 bases). CDR3 size: 13 residues. Germline V gene lookup returns CDR1 SGHVS and CDR2 FNYEAQ. The V and J ends lost 0 bases and 9 bases respectively, with 9 bases between them. The CDR3 coding sequence is TGTGCCAGCAGCTTAGCAGGGGGTGGTGAGCAGTTCTTC. This gives the protein CASSLAGGGEQFF.

This chain connects TRBV12-3 or TRBV12-4 to TRBJ2-7; D not certain. V gave up 5 bases and J gave up 2 bases, with 10 bases separating them. The CDR3 extends over 13 amino acids. The CDR3 DNA sequence: TGTGCCAGCAGTCCCGGCACAGCCTACGAGCAGTACTTC. This gives the protein CASSPGTAYEQYF.

The CDR3, as DNA: TGTGCCACCAGCAGAGATCTTTTAAGCGGGGGTACCCACGAGCAGTACTTC. Amino acids: CATSRDLLSGGTHEQYF. This rearrangement joins TRBV15 to TRBJ2-7, with 8 bases that match TRBD2. Germline loops: CDR1 LNHNV, CDR2 YYDKDF (reference sequence). The ends lost 0 bases at V and 5 bases at J; junction bases unmatched: 12. This CDR3 comprises 17 residues.

The chain joins TRBV3-1 (or the pseudogene TRBV3-2) to TRBJ2-1, with 8 bases lining up with TRBD2. CDR3 length equals 16 residues. J gave up 8 bases and V 0 bases, and 9 bases lay outside the gene matches. In germline, CDR1 is LGHDT, CDR2 YNNKEL (reference sequence). This chain's CDR3 is CASSQDLRTSLDEQFF. The CDR3 DNA reads TGTGCCAGCAGCCAAGATTTGCGGACTAGCCTCGATGAGCAGTTCTTC.

This sequence joins TRBV11-2 and TRBJ2-7, with D perhaps TRBD1 (6 bases). Germline CDR1 reads SGHAT; CDR2 reads FQNNGV. The V end was cut by 0 bases, the J end by 4 bases, with 13 bases between. There are 15 residues in the CDR3. The CDR3 spells CASSLDRQGMYEQYF. DNA for the CDR3: TGTGCCAGCAGCTTAGACCGGCAGGGGATGTACGAGCAGTACTTC.

This clone was seen at least ten times. The V gene is TRBV6-1, the J gene TRBJ1-6, with 8 bases identical to TRBD1. V was clipped by 3 bases and J by 7 bases; unmatched bases: 2. The CDR3 is made up of 14 amino acids. Germline V gene data show CDR1 as MNHNS and CDR2 as SASEGT. CDR3 coding DNA: TGTGCCAGCAGTGAGGACAGGGCAAATTCACCCCTCCACTTT. Its translation: CASSEDRANSPLHF.

The chain employs TRBV13 and TRBJ2-7, with D possibly being TRBD2 (5 bases). The V and J ends lost 5 bases and 6 bases respectively, with 17 bases between them. The CDR3 totals 14 residues. Germline V CDR1 and CDR2: PRHDT, FYEKMQ (reference sequence). The CDR3 DNA reads TGTGCCAGCAGCCCAACTAGACATTCGGGCGAGCAGTACTTC. As protein: CASSPTRHSGEQYF.